This T cell receptor beta chain was retrieved from a study of control samples from healthy donors and cancer patients. Data came from immunoSEQ multiplex PCR; TCRdb stores just in-frame clones and leaves some out. This table has roughly 120,000 clones, more than 70% appearing once. Trimming pared 8 bases from V and 4 bases from J, leaving 14 bases between. Germline V gene lookup returns CDR1 SGHTA and CDR2 FQGNSA. The CDR3 spans 13 residues. The chain carries TRBV7-2 and TRBJ1-2, with D unresolved. The sequencing input was blood. The TCR originated in a woman aged 70-85 years in good health. CDR3 in amino acids: CASFTPGSYGYTF. Here the CDR3 DNA reads TGTGCCAGCTTTACACCGGGTTCCTATGGCTACACCTTC.